The 13 T cell receptor beta chains below were found in one sample sequenced in a study of cytomegalovirus exposure and HLA in healthy donors. 13 Jbeta primers and 60 Vbeta primers were used for the PCR. Clones were read by immunoSEQ multiplex PCR, and TCRdb kept only the in-frame ones, dropping some. The data show 95,000 to 150,000 clones, about 80% seen once. Sequences were obtained from PBMCs. These receptors were taken from a woman in her thirties or forties in good health and CMV-seropositive.

The rearrangement joins TRBV5-8 to TRBJ2-7; 10 nucleotides match TRBD1. Per germline, CDR1 SGHTS and CDR2 YDEGEE. Unmatched junction bases numbered 3, after V lost 4 bases and J lost 2 bases. The CDR3 spans 14 residues. CDR3 sequence (DNA): TGTGCCAGCAGCCCTGGGACAGGGGCCTACGAGCAGTACTTC. Encoded protein: CASSPGTGAYEQYF.

V usage is TRBV5-1 and J usage is TRBJ2-3; D unresolved. V was pared by 1 base and J by 6 bases, with 6 bases between. There are 12 residues in the CDR3. From germline, CDR1 is SGHRS and CDR2 YFSETQ. As DNA, the CDR3 is TGCGCCAGCAGCTTGAATGAGGATACGCAGTATTTT. Translating gives CASSLNEDTQYF.

V usage is TRBV19 and J usage is TRBJ2-6; D gene uncertain. The CDR3 length is 15 residues. Looked up from germline, CDR1 is LNHDA and CDR2 is SQIVND (reference sequence). V was pared by 2 bases and J by 4 bases, with 9 bases between. CDR3: CASSIPPSGANVLTF. The CDR3 coding sequence is TGTGCCAGTAGTATACCCCCCTCGGGGGCCAACGTCCTGACTTTC.

CDR3 sequence reads: CASSFIKGLDKQYF. The CDR3 nucleotides read TGTGCCAGCAGCTTCATCAAGGGACTAGACAAGCAGTACTTC. This rearrangement joins TRBV5-4 to TRBJ2-7; TRBD2 matches at 8 bases. Germline CDR1 SGHNT, CDR2 YYREEE (reference sequence). This CDR3 is 14 amino acids long. V shed 2 bases, J shed 8 bases, and the junction held 9 bases outside the gene matches.

The chain combines TRBV28 with TRBJ2-1; 13 bases are a match to TRBD2. Germline V gives CDR1 MDHEN, CDR2 SYDVKM. The CDR3 consists of 18 residues. V shed 5 bases and J 6 bases; nucleotides not matched to a gene: 13. The chain's CDR3 is CASSQAGGLAGATNEQFF. CDR3 DNA: TGTGCCAGCAGTCAAGCGGGAGGACTAGCGGGAGCTACCAATGAGCAGTTCTTC.

The chain joins TRBV30 to TRBJ1-1; D remains ambiguous. Germline assignment: CDR1 GTSNPN and CDR2 SVGIG (reference sequence). V was shortened by 3 bases and J by 2 bases, with 16 bases between the two germline ends. This CDR3 region has 15 residues. Written as DNA, the CDR3 is TGTGCCTGGAGACTTTCATTGGGCCTTAACACTGAAGCTTTCTTT. Its translation: CAWRLSLGLNTEAFF.

CDR3 sequence: CASSLVVDQETQYF. The CDR3 region has the DNA TGCGCCAGCAGCTTGGTCGTCGACCAAGAGACCCAGTACTTC. This chain joins TRBV5-1 and TRBJ2-5; D not certain. Germline-derived CDR1 and CDR2 are SGHRS and YFSETQ. Trimming shortened V by 0 bases and J by 0 bases, and 6 bases separated the two germline ends. The length of the CDR3 is 14 residues.

The gene calls are TRBV7-8 and TRBJ1-4; 9 bases fit TRBD1. The V segment lost 5 bases and the J segment 7 bases; nucleotides outside the gene matches: 8. The CDR3 is made up of 15 amino acids. Looked up from germline, CDR1 is SGHVS and CDR2 is FQNEAQ. CDR3 in amino acids: CASSPNRGLGEKLFF. The CDR3 bases are TGTGCCAGCAGCCCTAACAGGGGGCTAGGTGAAAAACTGTTTTTT.

V and J are TRBV6-5 and TRBJ2-2; TRBD1 is a possible D gene (5 bases). CDR1 and CDR2 from the germline V gene are MNHEY and SVGAGI. V shed 6 bases and J shed 3 bases, with 11 bases lying between them. The CDR3 spans 14 residues. The CDR3 region is CASRMQGYTGELFF. The CDR3 DNA reads TGTGCCAGCAGGATGCAGGGTTACACCGGGGAGCTGTTTTTT.

This clone was observed a handful of times. The chain combines TRBV5-8 with TRBJ1-4; no clear D. V was trimmed by 4 bases and J by 6 bases, leaving 7 bases between them. CDR3 length equals 12 residues. The germline V gene has CDR1 SGHTS and CDR2 YDEGEE. CDR3 nucleotide sequence: TGTGCCAGCAGCGGCCCCGATGAAAAACTGTTTTTT. Translating it yields CASSGPDEKLFF. Using reference TRBV5-8 and TRBJ1-4 for the parts outside the CDR3, the full variable domain is EAGVTQSPTHLIKTRGQQATLRCSPISGHTSVYWYQQALGLGLQFLLWYDEGEERNRGNFPPRFSGRQFPNYSSELNVNALELEDSALYLCASSGPDEKLFFGSGTQLSVL.

This clone was counted a single time. The V call is TRBV6-1, the J call TRBJ2-7; a weak D match, TRBD2 (6 bases). V gave up 4 bases and J gave up 1 base, with 11 bases separating them. This CDR3 comprises 14 residues. Germline V gene data show CDR1 as MNHNS and CDR2 as SASEGT. CDR3 nucleotide sequence: TGTGCCAGCAGTGCCGTGGGGGGTTCCTACGAGCAGTACTTC. Translating it yields CASSAVGGSYEQYF.

The genes are TRBV15 and TRBJ1-2; weak D call: TRBD1 (5 bases). The CDR3 runs 14 residues. Trimming left V 3 bases short and J 4 bases short, with 12 bases between. Germline CDR1 reads LNHNV; CDR2 reads YYDKDF (reference sequence). DNA of the CDR3: TGTGCCACCAGCAGCGGCGGGACGTCCTATGGCTACACCTTC. Protein: CATSSGGTSYGYTF. The full variable domain, its missing parts supplied by reference TRBV15 and TRBJ1-2, is DAMVIQNPRYQVTQFGKPVTLSCSQTLNHNVMYWYQQKSSQAPKLLFHYYDKDFNNEADTPDNFQSRRPNTSFCFLDIRSPGLGDTAMYLCATSSGGTSYGYTFGSGTRLTVV.

The rearrangement links TRBV29-1 to TRBJ2-7, with 9 bases that match TRBD1. With V trimmed by 7 bases and J by 5 bases, 9 bases remained unmatched. Germline values: CDR1 SQVTM, CDR2 ANQGSEA. This CDR3 has 13 amino acids. The CDR3 reads CSAAGTGFDEQYF. The DNA of the CDR3 is TGCAGCGCTGCCGGGACAGGGTTCGACGAGCAGTACTTC.